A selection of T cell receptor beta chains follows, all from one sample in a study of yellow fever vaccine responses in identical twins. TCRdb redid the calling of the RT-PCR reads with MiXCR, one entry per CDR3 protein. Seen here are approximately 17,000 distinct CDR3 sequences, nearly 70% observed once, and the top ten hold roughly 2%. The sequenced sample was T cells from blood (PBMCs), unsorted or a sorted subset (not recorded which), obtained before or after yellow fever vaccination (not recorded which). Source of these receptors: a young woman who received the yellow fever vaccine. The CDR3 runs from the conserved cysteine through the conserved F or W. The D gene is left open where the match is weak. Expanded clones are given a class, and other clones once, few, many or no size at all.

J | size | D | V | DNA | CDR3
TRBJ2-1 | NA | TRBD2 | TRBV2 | TGTGCCAGCAGTGAAAGGACTAGCGGGATAGGTAATGAGCAGTTCTTC | CASSERTSGIGNEQFF
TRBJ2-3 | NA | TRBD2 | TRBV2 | TGTGCCAGCCTCCCTATGAGCGGGGGGGGTACGGATACGCAGTATTTT | CASLPMSGGGTDTQYF
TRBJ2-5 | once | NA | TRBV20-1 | TGCAGTGCTTCAGGGACCCAAGAGACCCAGTACTTC | CSASGTQETQYF
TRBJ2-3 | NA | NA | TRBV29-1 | TGCAGCGGATACTCGGCAGATACGCAGTATTTT | CSGYSADTQYF
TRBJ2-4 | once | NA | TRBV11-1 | TGTGCCAGCAGCTTAGCGCAGGGAAACATTCAGTACTTC | CASSLAQGNIQYF
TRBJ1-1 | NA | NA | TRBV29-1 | TGCAGCGCCCGGGACACACTGAACACTGAAGCTTTCTTT | CSARDTLNTEAFF
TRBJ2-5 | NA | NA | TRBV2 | TGTGCCAGCAGTAACCAGAAGGGAGAGACCCAGTACTTC | CASSNQKGETQYF
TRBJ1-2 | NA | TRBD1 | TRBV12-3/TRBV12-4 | TGTGCCAGCAGCCGGACAGGGACGACTAACTATGGCTACACCTTC | CASSRTGTTNYGYTF
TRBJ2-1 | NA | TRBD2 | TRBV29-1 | TGCAGCGTGGCTAATAGCGGGGGACCCTACAATGAGCAGTTCTTC | CSVANSGGPYNEQFF
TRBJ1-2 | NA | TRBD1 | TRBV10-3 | TGTGCCATCAGTGAGGGGACAGGGGTCTATGGCTACACCTTC | CAISEGTGVYGYTF
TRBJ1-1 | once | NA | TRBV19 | TGTGCCACGACAGGGAACACTGAAGCTTTCTTT | CATTGNTEAFF
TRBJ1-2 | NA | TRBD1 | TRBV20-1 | TGCAGTGCAAGAGGGACAGGGGGCTACTATGGCTACACCTTC | CSARGTGGYYGYTF
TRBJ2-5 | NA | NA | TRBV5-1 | TGCGCCAGCAGCTTGGGGGGAGGAGAGACCCAGTACTTC | CASSLGGGETQYF
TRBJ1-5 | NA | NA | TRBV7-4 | TGTGCCAGCAGCTTGCGGGTGAACCTAAGCAATCAGCCCCAGCATTTT | CASSLRVNLSNQPQHF
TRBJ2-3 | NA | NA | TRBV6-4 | TGTGCCAGCAGTGACGGCGGGAACACAGATACGCAGTATTTT | CASSDGGNTDTQYF
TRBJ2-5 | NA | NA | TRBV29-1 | TGCAGCAGCCTAGAGCGCCAAGAGACCCAGTACTTC | CSSLERQETQYF
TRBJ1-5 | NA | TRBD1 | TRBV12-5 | TGTGCTAGTGGTACAGGACAGGGATTGGGGAGTCAGCCCCAGCATTTT | CASGTGQGLGSQPQHF
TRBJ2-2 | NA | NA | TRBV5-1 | TGCGCCAGCAGCTTCGCGGGGGCGCTGAGTAGCGGGGAGCTGTTTTTT | CASSFAGALSSGELFF
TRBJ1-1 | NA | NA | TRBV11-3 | TGTGCCAGCAGCGACCGTCTTAGAAAGGAGGTTGAAGCTTTCTTT | CASSDRLRKEVEAFF
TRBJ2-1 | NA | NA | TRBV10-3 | TGTGCCATCGAGTCAGGGAATGAGCAGTTCTTC | CAIESGNEQFF
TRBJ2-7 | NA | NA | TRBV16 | TGTGCCAGCAGCCCAGGGGATAGTTACGAGCAGTACTTC | CASSPGDSYEQYF
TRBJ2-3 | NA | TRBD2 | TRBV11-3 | TGTGCCAGCAGCTTAGGGGGGACTACTACAGATACGCAGTATTTT | CASSLGGTTTDTQYF
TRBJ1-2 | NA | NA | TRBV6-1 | TGTGCCAGCAGGGATAAAAGTAACTATGGCTACACCTTC | CASRDKSNYGYTF
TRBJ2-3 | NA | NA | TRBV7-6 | TGTGCCAGCAGCTTAGGGGGGGCTGGAGATACGCAGTATTTT | CASSLGGAGDTQYF
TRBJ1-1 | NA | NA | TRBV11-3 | TGTGCCAGCAGCTTACTGGTGCGGAACACTGAAGCTTTCTTT | CASSLLVRNTEAFF
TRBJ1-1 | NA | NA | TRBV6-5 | TGTGCCAGCAGTTACTCGAGGAACACTGAAGCTTTCTTT | CASSYSRNTEAFF
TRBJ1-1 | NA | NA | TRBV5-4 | TGTGCCAGCAGCTTGTATTCGGTCACTGAAGCTTTCTTT | CASSLYSVTEAFF
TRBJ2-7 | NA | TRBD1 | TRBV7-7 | TGTGCCAGCAGCCAAAACAGGGGCTCCTACGAGCAGTACTTC | CASSQNRGSYEQYF
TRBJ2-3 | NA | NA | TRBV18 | TGTGCCAGCTCACCCCCCGTCTCAAACGGAGATACGCAGTATTTT | CASSPPVSNGDTQYF
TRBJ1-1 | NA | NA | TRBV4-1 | TGCGCCAGCAGCCAAGATGAACAGCCAAACACTGAAGCTTTCTTT | CASSQDEQPNTEAFF
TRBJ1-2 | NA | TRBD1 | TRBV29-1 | TGCAGCGTAGCCACAGGGGGGGGTGGCTACACCTTC | CSVATGGGGYTF
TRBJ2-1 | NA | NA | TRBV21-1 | TGTGCCAGCAAACGGGGGACTAGCGGGAGTGCTGAGCAGTTCTTC | CASKRGTSGSAEQFF
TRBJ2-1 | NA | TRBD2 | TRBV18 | TGTGCCAGCTCACCACCAGCAGCGGGACTAAACAATGAGCAGTTCTTC | CASSPPAAGLNNEQFF
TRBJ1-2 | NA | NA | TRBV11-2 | TGTGCCAGCAGCTATACGGGGGCGGACTATGGCTACACCTTC | CASSYTGADYGYTF
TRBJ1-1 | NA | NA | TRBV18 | TGTGCCAGCTCCTCGGGGAGGGACACTGAAGCTTTCTTT | CASSSGRDTEAFF
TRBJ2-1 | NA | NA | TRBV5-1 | TGCGCCAGCAGCACCGCCAGCTCCTACAATGAGCAGTTCTTC | CASSTASSYNEQFF
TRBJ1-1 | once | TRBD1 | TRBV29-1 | TGCAGCGTCGCAGTTACAGGGGGCGGCACTGAAGCTTTCTTT | CSVAVTGGGTEAFF
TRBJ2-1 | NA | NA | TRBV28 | TGTGCCAGCAATTCTTGGGGCGGTCGGTACAATGAGCAGTTCTTC | CASNSWGGRYNEQFF
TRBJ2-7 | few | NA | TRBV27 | TGTGCCAGCAGTTTTGGAGGAGCATCCTACGAGCAGTACTTC | CASSFGGASYEQYF
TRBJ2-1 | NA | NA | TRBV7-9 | TGTGCCAGCAGCTTTGGTTACGAGCAGTTCTTC | CASSFGYEQFF
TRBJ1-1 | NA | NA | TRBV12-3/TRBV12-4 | TGTGCCAGCAGTCCCGCGGCGGGGTTCGGGACTGAAGCTTTCTTT | CASSPAAGFGTEAFF
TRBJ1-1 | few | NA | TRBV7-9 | TGTGCCAGCACCCTGAAGACGGGCCTTGCGGACACTGAAGCTTTCTTT | CASTLKTGLADTEAFF
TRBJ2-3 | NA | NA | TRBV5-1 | TGCGCCAGCAGCTGGGCCGGCACAGATACGCAGTATTTT | CASSWAGTDTQYF
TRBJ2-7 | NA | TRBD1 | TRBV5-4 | TGTGCCAGCAGCTTAGGGACAGACTACGAGCAGTACTTC | CASSLGTDYEQYF
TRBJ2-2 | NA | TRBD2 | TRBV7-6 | TGTGCCAGCAGCTTAAGCCAATCTAGCGGGAAGAACACCGGGGAGCTGTTTTTT | CASSLSQSSGKNTGELFF
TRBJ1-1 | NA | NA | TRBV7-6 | TGTGCCAGCAGCTTAGGGATGAGGACTGAAGCTTTCTTT | CASSLGMRTEAFF